The 19 T cell receptor beta chains presented below share a single source sample, sequenced in a study of ipilimumab plus nivolumab after autologous stem cell transplantation. The repertoire was sequenced with immunoSEQ multiplex PCR; TCRdb's copy has only in-frame clones and lacks some. The sample shows over 75,000 clones, 83% of them seen only once. Specimen: PBMCs, collected in a trial of ipilimumab plus nivolumab as post-transplant consolidation. These receptors were taken from a male donor with diffuse large B-cell lymphoma.

The rearrangement uses TRBV5-1 and TRBJ1-1; D gene uncertain. This CDR3 is built from 16 residues. Trimming pared 0 bases from V and 2 bases from J, leaving 14 bases between. Per germline, CDR1 SGHRS and CDR2 YFSETQ. CDR3: CASSLDGQKSNTEAFF. In DNA form, the CDR3 reads TGCGCCAGCAGCTTGGACGGCCAGAAAAGCAACACTGAAGCTTTCTTT.

The V and J genes are TRBV7-2 and TRBJ2-3; D is possibly TRBD1 (6 bases). Per germline, CDR1 SGHTA and CDR2 FQGNSA. CDR3 length: 12 residues. V dropped 7 bases and J dropped 8 bases, with 13 bases sitting between them. DNA of the CDR3: TGTGCCAGCACCACACAGGGCCCTACGCAGTATTTT. Its translation is CASTTQGPTQYF.

The chain couples TRBV28 to TRBJ1-6; D gene unclear. This CDR3 spans 16 amino acids. The germline V gene has CDR1 MDHEN and CDR2 SYDVKM. V was shortened by 6 bases and J by 11 bases, with 23 bases between the two germline ends. CDR3 nucleotide sequence: TGTGCCAGCAGAAATCCCGGACCGGGGTCAGTTGCACCCCTCCACTTT. This encodes CASRNPGPGSVAPLHF.

The chain carries TRBV5-4 and TRBJ2-1; 11 nucleotides line up with TRBD2. V lost 2 bases, J lost 4 bases, and 8 bases stayed unmatched. In germline, CDR1 is SGHNT, CDR2 YYREEE (reference sequence). The CDR3 has 17 residues. DNA for the CDR3: TGTGCCAGCAGCTTCGGGCTAGCGGGGGGCGCGTACAATGAGCAGTTCTTC. Translated, it gives CASSFGLAGGAYNEQFF.

This chain connects TRBV1 to TRBJ1-1. TRBV1 is designated a pseudogene. The CDR3 extends over 18 amino acids. The CDR3 region has the DNA TGCACCAGCAGTAATCCCGGGACCTTTTGGCGGGGTGACACTGAAGCTTTCTTT. This encodes CTSSNPGTFWRGDTEAFF.

This chain links TRBV6-5 with TRBJ1-1; D is possibly TRBD1 (5 bases). Germline CDR1 reads MNHEY; CDR2 reads SVGAGI. Trimming took off 3 bases at V and 5 bases at J, with 16 bases between the two ends. This CDR3 contains 15 residues. The CDR3 spells CASSYHPQGRTEAFF. CDR3 DNA: TGTGCCAGCAGTTATCACCCCCAGGGCCGGACTGAAGCTTTCTTT.

V usage is TRBV6-4 and J usage is TRBJ1-5; D is unresolved. The CDR3 sequence is 13 residues long. Germline CDR1 MRHNA, CDR2 SNTAGT. With 4 bases removed from V and 0 bases from J, the gap between germline ends came to 4 bases. CDR3 sequence (DNA): TGTGCCAGCAGTGCCGATAGCAATCAGCCCCAGCATTTT. Amino acid sequence: CASSADSNQPQHF.

CDR3 DNA sequence: TGTGCCAGCAGTGAAGCGGAGAAGGGGTACAGTTTTAACTATGGCTACACCTTC. Its protein product is CASSEAEKGYSFNYGYTF. J is TRBJ1-2 and V is TRBV6-1; weak D call: TRBD1 (5 bases). The CDR3 spans 18 residues. V lost 0 bases to trimming and J lost 1 base, with 18 bases between them. CDR1 and CDR2 from the germline V gene are MNHNS and SASEGT.

This clone showed up just a few times. The rearrangement joins TRBV7-2 to TRBJ1-5, with 9 nucleotides matching TRBD1. The trim removed 6 bases at V and 2 bases at J, leaving 8 bases unmatched. Germline values: CDR1 SGHTA, CDR2 FQGNSA. The CDR3 is 16 amino acids. CDR3 protein: CASSRTGVGGNQPQHF. CDR3 in DNA: TGTGCCAGCAGTCGGACAGGGGTTGGTGGCAATCAGCCCCAGCATTTT.

V is TRBV6-6 and J is TRBJ2-1; D gene unclear. Germline lookup yields CDR1 MNHNY and CDR2 SVGAGI (reference sequence). This CDR3 has 13 residues. Trimming stripped 7 bases from V and 1 base from J, with 8 bases between. The DNA for the CDR3 is TGTGCCAGCACAGGTGAATCCTACAATGAGCAGTTCTTC. This translates into CASTGESYNEQFF.

The V call is TRBV19, the J call TRBJ1-3, with TRBD1 as a possible D gene (6 bases). The CDR3 covers 14 residues. Germline lookup yields CDR1 LNHDA and CDR2 SQIVND (reference sequence). The ends were cut back, 4 bases at V and 2 bases at J, with 9 bases in the middle. The chain's CDR3 is CASSNTGTGNTIYF. CDR3 nucleotides: TGTGCCAGTAGTAATACAGGGACTGGAAACACCATATATTTT.

This clone showed up just a few times. The chain couples TRBV5-1 to TRBJ1-1; D is ambiguous. The germline V gene has CDR1 SGHRS and CDR2 YFSETQ. Between the trimmed V and J ends, which lost 6 bases and 4 bases, there was a span of 13 bases. The CDR3 consists of 13 residues. As DNA, the CDR3 is TGCGCCAGCACCCTGGGGTCAGGCACTGAAGCTTTCTTT. Translated, it gives CASTLGSGTEAFF.

The chain recombines TRBV5-1 with TRBJ1-1, with D unresolved. Germline-derived CDR1 and CDR2 are SGHRS and YFSETQ. Trimming removed 0 bases from V and 1 base from J, with 7 bases in between. The CDR3 spans 14 residues. The DNA of the CDR3 is TGCGCCAGCAGCTTGGGGAGGGAGAACACTGAAGCTTTCTTT. This encodes CASSLGRENTEAFF. Full variable domain (missing parts from reference TRBV5-1 and TRBJ1-1): KAGVTQTPRYLIKTRGQQVTLSCSPISGHRSVSWYQQTPGQGLQFLFEYFSETQRNKGNFPGRFSGRQFSNSRSEMNVSTLELGDSALYLCASSLGRENTEAFFGQGTRLTVV.

V usage is TRBV5-8 and J usage is TRBJ2-3; D possibly corresponds to TRBD1 (5 bases). Germline-derived CDR1 and CDR2 are SGHTS and YDEGEE. Trimming took 0 bases from V and 2 from J, leaving 13 bases between them. The CDR3 loop spans 16 amino acids. CDR3: CASSLAVSRATDTQYF. CDR3 sequence (DNA): TGTGCCAGCAGCTTGGCGGTATCCAGGGCCACAGATACGCAGTATTTT.

The genes are TRBV30 and TRBJ2-5; D unresolved. Trimming removed 0 bases at V and 7 bases at J, with 6 bases between. This CDR3 region has 11 residues. Looked up from germline, CDR1 is GTSNPN and CDR2 is SVGIG (reference sequence). This chain's CDR3 is CAWSVRGTQYF. The CDR3 DNA follows: TGTGCCTGGAGTGTACGTGGGACCCAGTACTTC.

V is TRBV7-9 and J is TRBJ2-5; D could derive from TRBD1 or TRBD2 (6 bases each). Germline V gene lookup returns CDR1 SEHNR and CDR2 FQNEAQ (reference sequence). This CDR3 region has 14 residues. Trimming stripped 3 bases from V and 4 bases from J, with 12 bases between. CDR3 nucleotide sequence: TGTGCCAGCAGCTTCACGGGGGCGCGAGAGACCCAGTACTTC. Protein sequence: CASSFTGARETQYF. Full variable domain (rest looked up from reference TRBV7-9 and TRBJ2-5): DTGVSQNPRHKITKRGQNVTFRCDPISEHNRLYWYRQTLGQGPEFLTYFQNEAQLEKSRLLSDRFSAERPKGSFSTLEIQRTEQGDSAMYLCASSFTGARETQYFGPGTRLLVL.

The gene calls are TRBV27 and TRBJ1-1; 10 bases align to TRBD1. V gave up 4 bases and J gave up 11 bases; unmatched junction bases: 10. Germline CDR1 reads MNHEY; CDR2 reads SMNVEV (reference sequence). This CDR3 is built from 14 residues. The CDR3 DNA is TGTGCCAGCAGTTCCCGGACAGGGGGGAGTGAGGCTTTCTTT. Translating it yields CASSSRTGGSEAFF.

The chain is built from TRBV5-1 and TRBJ1-1, with 7 bases identical to TRBD1. Germline trimming cut 0 bases from V and 0 bases from J; bases unmatched to any gene: 2. The CDR3 covers 15 residues. CDR1 is SGHRS, CDR2 YFSETQ, per germline. The chain's CDR3 is CASSLGGGLNTEAFF. The CDR3 DNA reads TGCGCCAGCAGCTTGGGAGGGGGCTTGAACACTGAAGCTTTCTTT.

The chain joins TRBV2 to TRBJ1-3; the D is unclear. Trimming left V 6 bases short and J 0 bases short, with 12 bases between. CDR1 and CDR2 from the germline V gene are SNHLY and FYNNEI. This CDR3 is built from 15 residues. CDR3 loop: CASRAWESSGNTIYF. CDR3 in DNA: TGTGCCAGCAGGGCGTGGGAGAGCTCTGGAAACACCATATATTTT.